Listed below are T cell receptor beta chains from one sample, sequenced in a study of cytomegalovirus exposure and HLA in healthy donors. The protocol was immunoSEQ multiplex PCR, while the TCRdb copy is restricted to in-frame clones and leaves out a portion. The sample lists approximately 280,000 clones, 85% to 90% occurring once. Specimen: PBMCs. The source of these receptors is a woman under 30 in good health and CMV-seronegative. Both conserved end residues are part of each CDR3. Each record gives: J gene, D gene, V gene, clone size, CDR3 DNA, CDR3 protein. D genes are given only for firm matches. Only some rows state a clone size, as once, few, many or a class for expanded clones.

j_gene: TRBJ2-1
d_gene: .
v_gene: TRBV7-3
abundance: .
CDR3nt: TGTGCCAGCAGCTCCGGATCTTCCGGGGAGCAGTTCTTC
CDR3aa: CASSSGSSGEQFF

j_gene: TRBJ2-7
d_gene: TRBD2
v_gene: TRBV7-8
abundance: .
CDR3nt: TGTGCCAGCAGCTTAGGTAGCGGGAGTTCCTACGAGCAGTACTTC
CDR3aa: CASSLGSGSSYEQYF

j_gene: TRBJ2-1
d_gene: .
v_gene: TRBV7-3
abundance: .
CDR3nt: TGTGCCAGCAGCCCCAACTCCTACAATGAGCAGTTCTTC
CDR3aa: CASSPNSYNEQFF

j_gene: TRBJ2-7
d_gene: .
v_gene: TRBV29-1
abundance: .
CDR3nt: TGCAGCGTTGTCCTAGGTGGGGGGAATCACCGGTCCTACGAGCAGTACTTC
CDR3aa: CSVVLGGGNHRSYEQYF

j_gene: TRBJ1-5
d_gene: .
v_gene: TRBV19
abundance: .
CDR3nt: TGTGCCAGTAGTATAGCCCAGAATCAGCCCCAGCATTTT
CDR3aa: CASSIAQNQPQHF

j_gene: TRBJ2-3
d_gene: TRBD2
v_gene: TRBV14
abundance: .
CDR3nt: TGTGCCAGCAGCCCAGGGTGGCTAGCGGGTTCCGGGGGGCATTTT
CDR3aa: CASSPGWLAGSGGHF

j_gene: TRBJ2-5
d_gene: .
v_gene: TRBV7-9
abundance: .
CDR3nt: TGTGCCAGCAGCTTAGCGGGGCCCCTACAAGAGACCCAGTACTTC
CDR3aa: CASSLAGPLQETQYF

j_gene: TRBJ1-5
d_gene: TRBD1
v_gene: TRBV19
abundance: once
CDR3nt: TGTGCCAGTAGTATAGTAGGGACAGATAGCAATCAGCCCCAGCATTTT
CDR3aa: CASSIVGTDSNQPQHF

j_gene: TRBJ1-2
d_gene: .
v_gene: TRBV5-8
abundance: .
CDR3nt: TGTGCCAGCAGCCTCCAGGATAGTGTGAATGGCTACACCTTC
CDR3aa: CASSLQDSVNGYTF

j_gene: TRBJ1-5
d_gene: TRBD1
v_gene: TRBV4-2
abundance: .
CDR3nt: TGTGCCAGCAGCCCAGGGGGCCCCAGTAGCAATCAGCCCCAGCATTTT
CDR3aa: CASSPGGPSSNQPQHF

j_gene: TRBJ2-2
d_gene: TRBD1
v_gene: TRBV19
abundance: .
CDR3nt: TGTGCCACCAGGGACAGGGGGTGGACCGGGGAGCTGTTTTTT
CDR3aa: CATRDRGWTGELFF

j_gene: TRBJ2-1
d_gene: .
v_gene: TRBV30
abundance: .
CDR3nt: TGTGCCTGGAGTGGATACAGGAGCTCCTACAATGAGCAGTTCTTC
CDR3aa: CAWSGYRSSYNEQFF

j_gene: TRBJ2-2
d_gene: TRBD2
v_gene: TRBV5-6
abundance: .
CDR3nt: TGTGCCAGCAGCTCGGGACTAACGGACTGGGAGCTGTTTTTT
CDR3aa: CASSSGLTDWELFF

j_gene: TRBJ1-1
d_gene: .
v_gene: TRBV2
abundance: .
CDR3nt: TGTGCCAGCAGTGGGCCTCTGAACACTGAAGCTTTCTTT
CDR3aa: CASSGPLNTEAFF

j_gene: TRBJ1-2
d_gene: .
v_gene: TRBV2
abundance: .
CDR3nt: TGTGCCAGCAGTGCAAGGACAGACTATGGCTACACCTTC
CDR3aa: CASSARTDYGYTF

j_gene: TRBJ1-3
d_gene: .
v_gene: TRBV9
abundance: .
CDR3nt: TGTGCCAGCAGCGGGCTGGGAAACACCATATATTTT
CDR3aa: CASSGLGNTIYF

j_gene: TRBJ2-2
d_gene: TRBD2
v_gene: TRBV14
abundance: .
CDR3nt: TGTGCCAGCAGCCAAATCGGACTAGCGGGGGGGCAGGACACCGGGGAGCTGTTTTTT
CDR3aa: CASSQIGLAGGQDTGELFF

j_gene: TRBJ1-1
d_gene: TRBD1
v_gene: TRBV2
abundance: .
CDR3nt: TGTGCCAGCAGTCCACAGGGGGCTAGTACTGAAGCTTTCTTT
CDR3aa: CASSPQGASTEAFF

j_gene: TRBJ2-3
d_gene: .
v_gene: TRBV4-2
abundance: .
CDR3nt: TGTGCCAGCAGCCAAGGAGCCCCAGATACGCAGTATTTT
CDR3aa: CASSQGAPDTQYF

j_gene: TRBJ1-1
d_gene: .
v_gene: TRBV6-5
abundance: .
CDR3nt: TGTGCCAGCAGACGACAGCCCAACACTGAAGCTTTCTTT
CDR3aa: CASRRQPNTEAFF

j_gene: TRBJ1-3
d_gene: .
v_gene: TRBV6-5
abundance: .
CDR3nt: TGTGCCAGCAGTTATACGGGGGACCCTGGAAACACCATATATTTT
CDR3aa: CASSYTGDPGNTIYF

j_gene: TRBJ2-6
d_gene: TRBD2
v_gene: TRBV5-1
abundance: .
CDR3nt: TGCGCCAGCAGCTTGGACGGGAGGAGCTCTGGGGCCAACGTCCTGACTTTC
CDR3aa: CASSLDGRSSGANVLTF

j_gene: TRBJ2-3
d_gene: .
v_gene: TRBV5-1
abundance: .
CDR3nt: TGCGCCAGCAGCTCTCCGGGGACGCAGTATTTT
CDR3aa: CASSSPGTQYF

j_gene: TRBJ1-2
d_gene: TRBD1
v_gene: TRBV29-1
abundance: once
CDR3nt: TGCAGCGCACCGGGACAGGGGGTAGTTGGCTACACCTTC
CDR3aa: CSAPGQGVVGYTF

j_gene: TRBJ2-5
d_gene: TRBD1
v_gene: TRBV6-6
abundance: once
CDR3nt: TGTGCCAGCCGGTCCGGGACAGAAGAGACCCAGTACTTC
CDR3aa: CASRSGTEETQYF

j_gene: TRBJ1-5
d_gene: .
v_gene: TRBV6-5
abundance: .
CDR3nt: TGTGCCAGCAGTTTCACGGGTCAGCCCCAGCATTTT
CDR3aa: CASSFTGQPQHF

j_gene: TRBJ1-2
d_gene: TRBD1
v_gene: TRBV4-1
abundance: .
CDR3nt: TGCGCCAGCAGCGCCGGGACAGGGTATGGCTACACCTTC
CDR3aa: CASSAGTGYGYTF

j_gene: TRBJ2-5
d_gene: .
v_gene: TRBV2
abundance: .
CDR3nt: TGTGCCAGCAGTGCCTCGACAGCGCTAGAAGAGACCCAGTACTTC
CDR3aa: CASSASTALEETQYF

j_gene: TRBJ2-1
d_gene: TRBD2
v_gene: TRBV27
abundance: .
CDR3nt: TGTGCCAGCAGCCCGGGACTAGCGGGCTACAATGAGCAGTTCTTC
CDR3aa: CASSPGLAGYNEQFF

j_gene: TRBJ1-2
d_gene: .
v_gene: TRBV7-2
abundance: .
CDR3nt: TGTGCCAGCAGACTTGGACACACGCCTAACTATGGCTACACCTTC
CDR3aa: CASRLGHTPNYGYTF

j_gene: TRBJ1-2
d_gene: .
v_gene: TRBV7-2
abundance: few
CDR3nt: TGTGCCAGCAGTCAGACAGGCACCCACTATGGCTACACCTTC
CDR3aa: CASSQTGTHYGYTF

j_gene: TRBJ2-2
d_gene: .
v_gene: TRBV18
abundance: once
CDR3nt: TGTGCCAGCTCGCCGAGCGCGACAGTATCGGGCACCGGGGAGCTGTTTTTT
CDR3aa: CASSPSATVSGTGELFF

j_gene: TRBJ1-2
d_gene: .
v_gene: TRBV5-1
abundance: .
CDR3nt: TGCGCCAGCAGCTATACATCACCGGACGGCGGGGGCTACACCTTC
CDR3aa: CASSYTSPDGGGYTF

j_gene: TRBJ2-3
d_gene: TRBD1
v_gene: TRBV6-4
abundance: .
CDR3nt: TGTGCCAGCAGTGAATCCGGGACAGGGCGGGATACGCAGTATTTT
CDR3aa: CASSESGTGRDTQYF

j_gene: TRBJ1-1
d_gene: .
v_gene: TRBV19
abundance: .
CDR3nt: TGTGCCAGTAGATTGACGGCGGGGACTGAAGCTTTCTTT
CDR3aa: CASRLTAGTEAFF

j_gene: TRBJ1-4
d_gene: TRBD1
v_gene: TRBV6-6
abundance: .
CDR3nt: TGTGCCAGCAGCGAACCGACAGGGGGAAGTGAAAAACTGTTTTTT
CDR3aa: CASSEPTGGSEKLFF

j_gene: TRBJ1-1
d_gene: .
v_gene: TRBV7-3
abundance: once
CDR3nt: TGTGCCAGCAGCTTACACGGACAGTTCGTAAACACTGAAGCTTTCTTT
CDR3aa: CASSLHGQFVNTEAFF

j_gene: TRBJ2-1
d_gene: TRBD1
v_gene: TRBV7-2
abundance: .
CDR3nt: TGTGCCAGCAGCTTAGGACAGGGTAAAAGAAATGAGCAGTTCTTC
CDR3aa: CASSLGQGKRNEQFF